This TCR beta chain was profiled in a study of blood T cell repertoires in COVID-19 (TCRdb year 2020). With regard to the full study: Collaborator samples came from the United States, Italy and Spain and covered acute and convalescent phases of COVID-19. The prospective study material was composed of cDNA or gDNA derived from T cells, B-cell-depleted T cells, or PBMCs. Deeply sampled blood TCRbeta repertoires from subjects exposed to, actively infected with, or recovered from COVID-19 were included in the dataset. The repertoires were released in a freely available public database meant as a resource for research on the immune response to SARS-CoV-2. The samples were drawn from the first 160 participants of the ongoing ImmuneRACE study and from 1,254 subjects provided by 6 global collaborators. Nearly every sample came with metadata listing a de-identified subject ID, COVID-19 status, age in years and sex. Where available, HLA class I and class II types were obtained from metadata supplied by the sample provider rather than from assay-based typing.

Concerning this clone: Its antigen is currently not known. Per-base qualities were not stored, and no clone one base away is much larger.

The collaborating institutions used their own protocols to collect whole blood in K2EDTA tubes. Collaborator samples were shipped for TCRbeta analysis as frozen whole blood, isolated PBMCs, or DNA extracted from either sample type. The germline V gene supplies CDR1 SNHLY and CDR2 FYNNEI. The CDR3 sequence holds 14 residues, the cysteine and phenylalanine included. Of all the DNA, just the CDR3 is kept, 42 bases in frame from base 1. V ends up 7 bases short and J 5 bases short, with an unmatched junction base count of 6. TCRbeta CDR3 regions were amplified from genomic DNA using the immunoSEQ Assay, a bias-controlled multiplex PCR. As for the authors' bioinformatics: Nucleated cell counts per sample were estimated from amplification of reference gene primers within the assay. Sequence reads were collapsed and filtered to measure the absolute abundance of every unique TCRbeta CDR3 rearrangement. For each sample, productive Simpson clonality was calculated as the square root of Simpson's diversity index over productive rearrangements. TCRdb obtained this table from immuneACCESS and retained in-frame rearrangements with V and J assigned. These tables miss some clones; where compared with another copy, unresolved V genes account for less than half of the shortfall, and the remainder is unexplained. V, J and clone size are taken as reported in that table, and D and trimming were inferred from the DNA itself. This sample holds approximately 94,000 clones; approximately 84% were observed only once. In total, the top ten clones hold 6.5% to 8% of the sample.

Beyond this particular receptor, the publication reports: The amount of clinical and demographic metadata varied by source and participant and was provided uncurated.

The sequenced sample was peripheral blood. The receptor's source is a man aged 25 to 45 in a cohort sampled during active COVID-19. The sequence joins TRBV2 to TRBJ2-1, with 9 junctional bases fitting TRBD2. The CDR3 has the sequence CASKGLAENNEQFF. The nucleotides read TGTGCCAGCAAGGGACTAGCAGAGAACAATGAGCAGTTCTTC.